The entry below gives a single TCR beta chain sequence along with its context. The antigen is not known. The data originate from a study of T cells in localized non-small cell lung cancer. Study-wide points: Appearing in adjacent lung were a median about 57 of the top 100 tumor clones. Longer overall survival was seen with higher T cell density measured in blood. Uninvolved adjacent lung, not tumor, had the highest T cell clonality. Owing to sequencing of a solitary tumor region, heterogeneity cannot be discounted.

The CDR3 contains 14 residues. V was cut by 4 bases and J by 0 bases, with 8 bases left in between. From germline, CDR1 is SGDLS and CDR2 YYNGEE. The method was immunoSEQ multiplex PCR; TCRdb's version includes in-frame clones alone and lacks a portion of them. The sample carries about 40,000 clones, approximately 86% recorded once. The source material was peripheral blood, sampled before any cancer treatment. The rearrangement uses TRBV9 and TRBJ2-1; D is undetermined. The TCR sequence derives from a man aged 40 to 70 with stage I lung adenocarcinoma. The CDR3 here is CASSPRTSYNEQFF. As DNA, the CDR3 is TGTGCCAGCAGCCCCCGGACCTCCTACAATGAGCAGTTCTTC. The full variable domain, its missing parts supplied by reference TRBV9 and TRBJ2-1, is DSGVTQTPKHLITATGQRVTLRCSPRSGDLSVYWYQQSLDQGLQFLIQYYNGEERAKGNILERFSAQQFPDLHSELNLSSLELGDSALYFCASSPRTSYNEQFFGPGTRLTVL.